This T cell receptor (beta chain) is from a study of blood T cells in healthy people across ages. The study's findings and limits: Estimated diversity, derived from one million T cells, was regarded as an underestimate.

Germline V gene sequence: CDR1 LGHNA, CDR2 YSLEER. This CDR3 spans 14 amino acids. V was clipped by 0 bases and J by 3 bases, with 8 bases between them. Then a second PCR, running roughly 7 to 11 cycles, was carried out with a sample-barcoded 5' primer and a J-beta primer mix. In TCRdb, the 5' RACE reads were re-called with MiXCR into one record per CDR3 protein. The sample contains 250,000 to 300,000 distinct CDR3 sequences, 27% of which appear only once. Details on this clonotype: Its antigen is still unknown.

The sequence came from a woman in her 70s in good health. Material: blood. The chain employs TRBV4-3 and TRBJ1-1; D is ambiguous. As DNA, the CDR3 is TGCGCCAGCAGCCAAGATCCCGGGGACACTGAAGCTTTCTTT. It specifies CASSQDPGDTEAFF.